The T cell receptor beta chain under discussion was sequenced for a study of T cell changes during pregnancy in multiple sclerosis. This CDR3 comprises 13 residues. CDR1 is SGHDT, CDR2 YYEEEE, per germline. Trimming at V came to 3 bases and at J to 3 bases, leaving 3 bases not matched to a gene. Clones were sequenced by immunoSEQ multiplex PCR, and TCRdb holds only the in-frame ones, with some missing. This sample has about 40,000 clones, with 94% found just once. The V call is TRBV5-6, the J call TRBJ2-7; 7 bases map to TRBD1. Sequencing used CD4+ T cells from peripheral blood mononuclear cells, obtained after pregnancy. The TCR sequence derives from a female donor with multiple sclerosis, enrolled in a pregnancy study. CDR3 loop: CASSWGQFYEQYF. In nucleotides, the CDR3 is TGTGCCAGCAGCTGGGGACAGTTCTACGAGCAGTACTTC.